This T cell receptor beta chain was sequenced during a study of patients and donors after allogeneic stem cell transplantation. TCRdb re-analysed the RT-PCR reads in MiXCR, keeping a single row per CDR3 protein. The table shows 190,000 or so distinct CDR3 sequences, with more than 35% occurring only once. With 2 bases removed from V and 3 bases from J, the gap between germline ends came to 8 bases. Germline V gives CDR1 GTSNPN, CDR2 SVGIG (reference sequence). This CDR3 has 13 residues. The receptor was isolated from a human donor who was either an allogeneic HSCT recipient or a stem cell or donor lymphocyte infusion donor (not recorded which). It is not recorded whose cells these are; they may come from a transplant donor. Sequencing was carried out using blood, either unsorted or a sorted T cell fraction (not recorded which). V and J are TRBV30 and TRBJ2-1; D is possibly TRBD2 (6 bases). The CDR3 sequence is CAWSRGGYNEQFF. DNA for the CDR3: TGTGCCTGGAGTCGGGGAGGCTACAATGAGCAGTTCTTC.